These 6 T cell receptor beta chains originate from one sample sequenced in a study of Ad26.COV2.S vaccination and SARS-CoV-2 variants. The sample's treatment: around 19 received Ad26.COV2.S at low or high dose, single or two shots; five or six received placebo; per-sample allocation not given. Day 63 after the first vaccine or placebo injection was the time point for sampling. Profiled with immunoSEQ multiplex PCR; TCRdb holds only in-frame clones, not every one. The sample holds 300,000 to 400,000 clones, over 75% seen once. Here the sequenced sample was peripheral blood, taken in a trial of Ad26.COV2.S vaccine versus placebo. These receptors came from a person aged 18-60 years who received the Ad26.COV2.S COVID-19 vaccine or a placebo.

V gene TRBV6-1 combines with J gene TRBJ1-2; D call uncertain. Germline CDR1 and CDR2: MNHNS and SASEGT. This CDR3 is built from 13 residues. Trimming pared 2 bases from V and 2 bases from J, leaving 6 bases between. The CDR3 sequence is CASSELRNYGYTF. The CDR3 nucleotides read TGTGCCAGCAGTGAACTAAGAAACTATGGCTACACCTTC.

J is TRBJ1-1 and V is TRBV19; 7 bases are a match to TRBD1. The CDR3 spans 15 residues. The V segment lost 4 bases and the J segment 1 base; nucleotides outside the gene matches: 6. Looked up from germline, CDR1 is LNHDA and CDR2 is SQIVND (reference sequence). CDR3 in amino acids: CASSRDRVGNTEAFF. DNA for the CDR3: TGTGCCAGTAGTAGAGACAGGGTGGGGAACACTGAAGCTTTCTTT. The full variable domain, completed using reference TRBV19 and TRBJ1-1, is DGGITQSPKYLFRKEGQNVTLSCEQNLNHDAMYWYRQDPGQGLRLIYYSQIVNDFQKGDIAEGYSVSREKKESFPLTVTSAQKNPTAFYLCASSRDRVGNTEAFFGQGTRLTVV.

This chain joins TRBV7-9 and TRBJ1-1, with D unclear. Germline CDR1 is SEHNR and CDR2 is FQNEAQ (reference sequence). Trimming removed 5 bases from V and 8 bases from J, with 21 bases in between. The CDR3 spans 15 residues. As DNA, the CDR3 is TGTGCCAGCAGCCAATTATACCGCCCAAAATCAGAAGCTTTCTTT. Residues: CASSQLYRPKSEAFF.

The rearrangement links TRBV29-1 to TRBJ2-3, with a weak D call TRBD2 (8 bases). Germline-derived CDR1 and CDR2 are SQVTM and ANQGSEA. V was clipped by 7 bases and J by 0 bases, with 26 bases between them. The CDR3 contains 18 residues. The CDR3: CSAGGLAGATTSTDTQYF. CDR3 nucleotides: TGCAGCGCAGGGGGGCTAGCGGGTGCCACTACTAGCACAGATACGCAGTATTTT.

The chain recombines TRBV7-2 with TRBJ1-5, with 8 positions matching TRBD1. V lost 5 bases, J lost 0 bases, and 6 bases stayed unmatched. CDR3 length equals 16 residues. Germline CDR1 reads SGHTA; CDR2 reads FQGNSA. The CDR3 DNA is TGTGCCAGCAGCATAACCGGGACAGGTAGCAATCAGCCCCAGCATTTT. Translated: CASSITGTGSNQPQHF.

This clone was picked up one time. J is TRBJ1-1 and V is TRBV7-9; D might be TRBD1 (6 bases). The CDR3 has 15 residues. Germline assignment: CDR1 SEHNR and CDR2 FQNEAQ (reference sequence). The V end lost 1 base, the J end lost 5 bases, and 14 bases lay between the germline ends. CDR3 region: CASSLERGRKTEAFF. In DNA form, the CDR3 reads TGTGCCAGCAGCTTAGAGCGGGGGCGAAAAACTGAAGCTTTCTTT. Full variable domain (missing parts from reference TRBV7-9 and TRBJ1-1): DTGVSQNPRHKITKRGQNVTFRCDPISEHNRLYWYRQTLGQGPEFLTYFQNEAQLEKSRLLSDRFSAERPKGSFSTLEIQRTEQGDSAMYLCASSLERGRKTEAFFGQGTRLTVV.